The rows below give T cell receptor beta chains drawn from one sample of a study of blood T cell repertoires in COVID-19. Method: immunoSEQ multiplex PCR; TCRdb's copy keeps in-frame clones and lacks some. The profile covers roughly 200,000 clones, with roughly 82% appearing a single time and approximately 8.1% taken by the ten largest. Sample: peripheral blood. These receptors all stem from a woman aged 55-75 years with COVID-19, enrolled during active disease. Each CDR3 is given with its conserved first and last residue. The D gene is left open where the match is weak. Rows give clone size only sometimes, using once, few, many, or a class for an expanded clone.

D: .; J: TRBJ2-5; V: TRBV15; size: .; CDR3: CATSRDGGQETQYF
D: .; J: TRBJ2-2; V: TRBV27; size: .; CDR3: CASSSRGFGELFF
D: .; J: TRBJ1-2; V: TRBV10-3; size: .; CDR3: CAISESEAGSGYTF
D: TRBD1; J: TRBJ2-1; V: TRBV5-1; size: once; CDR3: CASGRETGTGRNEQFF
D: TRBD2; J: TRBJ2-1; V: TRBV5-4; size: .; CDR3: CASRAFRSSGYNEQFF
D: TRBD2; J: TRBJ2-3; V: TRBV11-2; size: .; CDR3: CASSSRLAGGLTDTQYF
D: TRBD2; J: TRBJ2-2; V: TRBV7-3; size: many; CDR3: CASSMLAGGRVTGELFF
D: TRBD2; J: TRBJ2-3; V: TRBV5-1; size: .; CDR3: CASSRTSGGGTQYF
D: TRBD2; J: TRBJ2-1; V: TRBV18; size: .; CDR3: CASSPLGTSSYNEQFF
D: TRBD1; J: TRBJ2-1; V: TRBV6-6; size: .; CDR3: CASSYPRGQGFWEQFF
D: .; J: TRBJ1-5; V: TRBV28; size: .; CDR3: CASSLTPNQPQHF
D: TRBD1; J: TRBJ1-2; V: TRBV7-8; size: .; CDR3: CASDTGGNYGYTF
D: .; J: TRBJ1-6; V: TRBV19; size: few; CDR3: CASAGIREDSPLHF
D: TRBD1; J: TRBJ2-1; V: TRBV27; size: .; CDR3: CASRYRGTYNEQFF
D: .; J: TRBJ2-2; V: TRBV5-6; size: .; CDR3: CASSPRGGGGFGTGELFF
D: TRBD1; J: TRBJ1-5; V: TRBV6-5; size: .; CDR3: CASSLTGGWQQPQHF
D: .; J: TRBJ1-5; V: TRBV3-1/TRBV3-2; size: many; CDR3: CASSQVFGGGDQPQHF
D: TRBD1; J: TRBJ2-5; V: TRBV11-2; size: .; CDR3: CASSFQGQGQETQYF
D: .; J: TRBJ1-1; V: TRBV7-6; size: once; CDR3: CASSTDADSLNTEAFF
D: .; J: TRBJ1-3; V: TRBV5-1; size: .; CDR3: CASSFGTSGNTIYF
D: .; J: TRBJ1-2; V: TRBV19; size: few; CDR3: CASSMGHTNYGYTF
D: TRBD2; J: TRBJ2-1; V: TRBV11-1; size: .; CDR3: CASSPRTSGRVYEQFF
D: .; J: TRBJ1-1; V: TRBV6-5; size: .; CDR3: CASSLEKMNTEAFF
D: .; J: TRBJ1-2; V: TRBV11-3; size: few; CDR3: CASSLGEGGCGYTF
D: TRBD2; J: TRBJ2-2; V: TRBV9; size: few; CDR3: CASSVDGGATGELFF
D: .; J: TRBJ2-5; V: TRBV5-1; size: .; CDR3: CASSLGGGEETQYF
D: .; J: TRBJ2-2; V: TRBV6-5; size: .; CDR3: CASSTGTWYTGELFF
D: .; J: TRBJ1-5; V: TRBV5-1; size: .; CDR3: CASSLNGGNQPQHF
D: TRBD2; J: TRBJ2-1; V: TRBV5-1; size: .; CDR3: CASSLGLAGPYNEQFF
D: TRBD1; J: TRBJ1-2; V: TRBV10-3; size: .; CDR3: CAISESPTGGGSYGYTF
D: .; J: TRBJ2-5; V: TRBV27; size: .; CDR3: CASSLDGLQETQYF
D: .; J: TRBJ2-2; V: TRBV6-2/TRBV6-3; size: few; CDR3: CASSRTSDRVIAGTGELFF
D: .; J: TRBJ1-1; V: TRBV4-2; size: .; CDR3: CASSQDYGGTEAFF
D: TRBD1; J: TRBJ1-5; V: TRBV27; size: .; CDR3: CASSFPSGTGNQPQHF
D: TRBD1; J: TRBJ1-5; V: TRBV6-5; size: .; CDR3: CASKRQGATNQPQHF
D: TRBD1; J: TRBJ2-5; V: TRBV11-3; size: .; CDR3: CASSPGQGQETQYF
D: .; J: TRBJ2-2; V: TRBV3-1/TRBV3-2; size: .; CDR3: CASSQDLWTAGELFF
D: .; J: TRBJ2-7; V: TRBV7-2; size: .; CDR3: CASSLVGYEQYF
D: TRBD2; J: TRBJ2-1; V: TRBV2; size: .; CDR3: CASSSPWERGGNEQFF
D: TRBD1; J: TRBJ2-5; V: TRBV5-6; size: once; CDR3: CASSLVVTGGRETQYF
D: TRBD2; J: TRBJ2-3; V: TRBV5-4; size: .; CDR3: CASSLERGYTDTQYF
D: .; J: TRBJ1-2; V: TRBV6-1; size: .; CDR3: CASVIGHPNYGYTF
D: TRBD1; J: TRBJ2-1; V: TRBV7-9; size: .; CDR3: CASSDRDSSEQFF
D: .; J: TRBJ2-2; V: TRBV7-2; size: .; CDR3: CASDRGNTGELFF
D: .; J: TRBJ2-4; V: TRBV29-1; size: .; CDR3: CSVEVSKNIQYF
D: TRBD1; J: TRBJ1-6; V: TRBV5-8; size: .; CDR3: CASSPQGQGTPLHF
D: TRBD1; J: TRBJ1-2; V: TRBV6-5; size: .; CDR3: CASSYGQGMSYTF
D: TRBD2; J: TRBJ2-1; V: TRBV7-6; size: .; CDR3: CASSPRSGRYNEQFF
D: .; J: TRBJ1-4; V: TRBV2; size: .; CDR3: CASSGPLREKLFF
D: .; J: TRBJ1-4; V: TRBV19; size: .; CDR3: CASRSGLDIEKLFF
D: .; J: TRBJ2-2; V: TRBV9; size: .; CDR3: CASSATDYTGELFF
D: TRBD1; J: TRBJ1-1; V: TRBV19; size: .; CDR3: CASSYTGDTEAFF
D: TRBD1; J: TRBJ2-3; V: TRBV24-1; size: .; CDR3: CATSEDRGHTDTQYF
D: .; J: TRBJ2-5; V: TRBV5-6; size: .; CDR3: CASSSIKGGKYQETQYF